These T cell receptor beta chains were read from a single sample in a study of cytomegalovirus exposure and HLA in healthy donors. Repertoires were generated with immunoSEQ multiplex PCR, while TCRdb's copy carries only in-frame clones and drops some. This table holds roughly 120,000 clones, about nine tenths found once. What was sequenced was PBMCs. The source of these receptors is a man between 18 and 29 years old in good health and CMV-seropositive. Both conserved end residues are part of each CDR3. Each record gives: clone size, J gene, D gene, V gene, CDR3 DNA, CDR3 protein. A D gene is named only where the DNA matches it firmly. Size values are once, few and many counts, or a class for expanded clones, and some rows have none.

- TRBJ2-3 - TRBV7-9 TGTGCCAGCAGCCCTCGGGGTTGGACAGATACGCAGTATTTT CASSPRGWTDTQYF
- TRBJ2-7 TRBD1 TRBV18 TGTGCCAGCTCACCACCAGGGGGCGCGTGGGACTACGAGCAGTACTTC CASSPPGGAWDYEQYF
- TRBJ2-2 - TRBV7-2 TGTGCCAGAAACAGGATAGGGACCGGGGAGCTGTTTTTT CARNRIGTGELFF
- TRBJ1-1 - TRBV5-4 TGTGCCGGGGTAGTTAGGGGCGACACTGAAGCTTTCTTT CAGVVRGDTEAFF
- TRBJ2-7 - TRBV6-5 TGTGCCAGCAGTTACTCGATTGGGCGGGCGATCTACGAGCAGTACTTC CASSYSIGRAIYEQYF
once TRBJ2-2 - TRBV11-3 TGTGCCAGCAGCTTAGTACGGGAGTCCGGGGAGCTGTTTTTT CASSLVRESGELFF
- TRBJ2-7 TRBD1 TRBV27 TGTGCCAGCAGCGAGCCGGGACAGGGGGTTAGAGGCTACGAGCAGTACTTC CASSEPGQGVRGYEQYF
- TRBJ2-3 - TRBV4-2 TGTGCCAGCAGCGAAGGAGGGGGGGATAACACAGATACGCAGTATTTT CASSEGGGDNTDTQYF
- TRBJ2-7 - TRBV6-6 TGTGCCAGCAGATCACGTGGGCTAGCGTACGAGCAGTACTTC CASRSRGLAYEQYF
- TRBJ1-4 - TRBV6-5 TGTGCCAGCAGTCCGGGATCAACTAATGAAAAACTGTTTTTT CASSPGSTNEKLFF
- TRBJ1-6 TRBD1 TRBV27 TGTGCCAGCAGTGCCAGGGGGAGCGGTTCACCCCTCCACTTT CASSARGSGSPLHF
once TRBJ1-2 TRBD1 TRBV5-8 TGTGCCAGCAGCTTCCGCGGAGACAGGGGTTATGGCTACACCTTC CASSFRGDRGYGYTF
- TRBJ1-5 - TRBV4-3 TGCGCCAGCAGCCAAGAGGCTCCGCGGGGACATCAGCCCCAGCATTTT CASSQEAPRGHQPQHF
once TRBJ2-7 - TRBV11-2 TGTGCCAGCAGCTTAGTGAAGGACGGGACCTACGAGCAGTACTTC CASSLVKDGTYEQYF
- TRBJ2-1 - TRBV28 TGTGCCAGCAGTTTATTTGGGGTAACAGACAGACGTGATGAGCAGTTCTTC CASSLFGVTDRRDEQFF
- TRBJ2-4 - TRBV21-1 TGTGCCAGCAGCAACCACCGGGACACCTTAGCCAAAAACATTCAGTACTTC CASSNHRDTLAKNIQYF
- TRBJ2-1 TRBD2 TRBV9 TGTGCCAGCAGCCCGGGACTAGCGGGGGGAGTTAATGAGCAGTTCTTC CASSPGLAGGVNEQFF
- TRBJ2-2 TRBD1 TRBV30 TGTGCCTGGAGTGTACCCCCCACGACAGGGGCGGTCGCCGGGGAGCTGTTTTTT CAWSVPPTTGAVAGELFF